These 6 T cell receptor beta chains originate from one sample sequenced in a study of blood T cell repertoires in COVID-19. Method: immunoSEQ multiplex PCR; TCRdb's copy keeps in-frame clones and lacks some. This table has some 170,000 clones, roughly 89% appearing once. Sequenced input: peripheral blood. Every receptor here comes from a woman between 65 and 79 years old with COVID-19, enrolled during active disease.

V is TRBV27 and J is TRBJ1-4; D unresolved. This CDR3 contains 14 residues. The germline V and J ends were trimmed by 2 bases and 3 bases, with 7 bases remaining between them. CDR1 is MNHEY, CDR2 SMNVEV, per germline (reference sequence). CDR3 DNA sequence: TGTGCCAGCAGTTTAACATCTGCTAATGAAAAACTGTTTTTT. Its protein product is CASSLTSANEKLFF.

The CDR3 loop is CASSLRGGYGYTF. The CDR3 DNA reads TGTGCCAGCAGTTTAAGGGGAGGCTATGGCTACACCTTC. This rearrangement joins TRBV27 to TRBJ1-2, with D maybe TRBD1 (5 bases). Germline V gene sequence: CDR1 MNHEY, CDR2 SMNVEV (reference sequence). The V end was cut by 2 bases, the J end by 4 bases, with 8 bases between. CDR3 length equals 13 residues.

CDR3 protein: CASSRNLRGGLGNTEAFF. The CDR3 DNA is TGCGCCAGCAGTCGAAATCTTAGGGGGGGTCTGGGGAACACTGAAGCTTTCTTT. The V call is TRBV4-3, the J call TRBJ1-1, with D possibly matching TRBD1 (6 bases). The germline V gene encodes CDR1 LGHNA and CDR2 YSLEER. This CDR3 is 18 amino acids long. Between the trimmed V and J ends, which lost 6 bases and 1 base, there was a span of 24 bases.

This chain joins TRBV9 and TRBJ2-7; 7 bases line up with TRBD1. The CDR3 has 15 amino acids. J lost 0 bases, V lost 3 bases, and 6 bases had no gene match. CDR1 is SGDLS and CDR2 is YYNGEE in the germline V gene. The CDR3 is CASSASGTDSYEQYF. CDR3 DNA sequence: TGTGCCAGCAGCGCCTCCGGGACAGACTCCTACGAGCAGTACTTC.

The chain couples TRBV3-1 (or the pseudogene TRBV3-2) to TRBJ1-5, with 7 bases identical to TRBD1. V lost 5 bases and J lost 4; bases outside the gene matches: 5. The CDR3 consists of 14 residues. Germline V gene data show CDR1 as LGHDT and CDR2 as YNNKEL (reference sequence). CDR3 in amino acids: CASSFRGMNQPQHF. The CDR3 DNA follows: TGTGCCAGCAGCTTCAGGGGGATGAATCAGCCCCAGCATTTT.

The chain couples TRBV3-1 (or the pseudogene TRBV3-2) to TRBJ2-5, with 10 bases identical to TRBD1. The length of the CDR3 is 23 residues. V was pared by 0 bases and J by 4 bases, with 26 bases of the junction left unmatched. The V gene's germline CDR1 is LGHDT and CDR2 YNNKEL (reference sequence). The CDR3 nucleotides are TGTGCCAGCAGCCAAGAACCGAACTTAAAGAAGGGTTGGGACAGGGGTGTAGTAGAGACCCAGTACTTC. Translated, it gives CASSQEPNLKKGWDRGVVETQYF.